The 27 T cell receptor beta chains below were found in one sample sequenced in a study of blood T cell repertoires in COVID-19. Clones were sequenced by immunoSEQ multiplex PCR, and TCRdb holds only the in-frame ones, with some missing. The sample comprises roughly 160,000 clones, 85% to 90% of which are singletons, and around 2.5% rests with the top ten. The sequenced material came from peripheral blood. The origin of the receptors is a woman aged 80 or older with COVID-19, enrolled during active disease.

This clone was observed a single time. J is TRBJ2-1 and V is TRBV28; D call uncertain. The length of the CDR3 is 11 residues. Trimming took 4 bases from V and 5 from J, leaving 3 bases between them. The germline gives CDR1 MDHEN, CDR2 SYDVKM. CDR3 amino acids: CASSSDNEQFF. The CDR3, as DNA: TGTGCCAGCAGTTCGGACAATGAGCAGTTCTTC. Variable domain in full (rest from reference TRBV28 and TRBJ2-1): DVKVTQSSRYLVKRTGEKVFLECVQDMDHENMFWYRQDPGLGLRLIYFSYDVKMKEKGDIPEGYSVSREKKERFSLILESASTNQTSMYLCASSSDNEQFFGPGTRLTVL.

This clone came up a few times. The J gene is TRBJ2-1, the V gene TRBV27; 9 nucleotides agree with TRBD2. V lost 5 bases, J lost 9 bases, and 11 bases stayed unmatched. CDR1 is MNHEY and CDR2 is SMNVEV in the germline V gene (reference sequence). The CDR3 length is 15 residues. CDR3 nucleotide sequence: TGTGCCAGCAGTCCCGGGACTAGCCTAGGGGGTGAGCAGTTCTTC. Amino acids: CASSPGTSLGGEQFF.

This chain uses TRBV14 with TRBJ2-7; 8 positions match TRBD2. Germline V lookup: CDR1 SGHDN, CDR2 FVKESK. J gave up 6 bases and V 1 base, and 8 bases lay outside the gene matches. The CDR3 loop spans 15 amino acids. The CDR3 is CASSQGAGGLGEQYF. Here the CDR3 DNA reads TGTGCCAGCAGCCAAGGGGCGGGAGGTCTCGGCGAGCAGTACTTC.

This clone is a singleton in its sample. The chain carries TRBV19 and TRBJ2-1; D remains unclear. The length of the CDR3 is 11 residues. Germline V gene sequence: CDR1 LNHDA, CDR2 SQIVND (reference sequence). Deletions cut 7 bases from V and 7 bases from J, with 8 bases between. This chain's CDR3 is CASTRWNEQFF. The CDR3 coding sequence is TGTGCCAGTACTCGGTGGAATGAGCAGTTCTTC.

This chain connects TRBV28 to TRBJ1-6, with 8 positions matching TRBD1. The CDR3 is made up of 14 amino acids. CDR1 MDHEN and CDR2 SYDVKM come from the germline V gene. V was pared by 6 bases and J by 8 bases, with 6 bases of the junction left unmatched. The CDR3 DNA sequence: TGTGCCAGCAGACCGGGCAGGGGGCATTCACCCCTCCACTTT. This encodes CASRPGRGHSPLHF.

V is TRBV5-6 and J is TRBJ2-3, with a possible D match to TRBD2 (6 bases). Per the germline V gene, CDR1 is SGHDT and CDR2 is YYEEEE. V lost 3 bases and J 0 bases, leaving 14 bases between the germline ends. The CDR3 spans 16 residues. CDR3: CASSSRRDWSTDTQYF. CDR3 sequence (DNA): TGTGCCAGCAGCTCACGCCGGGACTGGAGCACAGATACGCAGTATTTT.

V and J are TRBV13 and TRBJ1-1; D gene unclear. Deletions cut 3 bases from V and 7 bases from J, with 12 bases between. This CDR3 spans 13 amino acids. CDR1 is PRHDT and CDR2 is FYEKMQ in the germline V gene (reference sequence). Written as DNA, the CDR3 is TGTGCCAGCAGCTTCATCGGGGTGAGTGAAGCTTTCTTT. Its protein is CASSFIGVSEAFF.

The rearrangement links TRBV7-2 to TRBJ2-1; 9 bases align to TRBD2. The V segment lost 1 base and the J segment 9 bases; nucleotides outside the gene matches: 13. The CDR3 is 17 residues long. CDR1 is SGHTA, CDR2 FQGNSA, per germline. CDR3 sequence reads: CASSLEGAGGPSGEQFF. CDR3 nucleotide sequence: TGTGCCAGCAGCTTAGAGGGGGCGGGAGGGCCCTCCGGTGAGCAGTTCTTC.

The CDR3 DNA reads as TGTGCCAGCAGTTTACTGACAGGGGCAACACCCCTCCACTTT. Its translation: CASSLLTGATPLHF. The chain employs TRBV2 and TRBJ1-6; 8 positions agree with TRBD1. V gave up 5 bases and J gave up 11 bases; unmatched junction bases: 8. Germline CDR1 is SNHLY and CDR2 is FYNNEI. There are 14 residues in the CDR3.

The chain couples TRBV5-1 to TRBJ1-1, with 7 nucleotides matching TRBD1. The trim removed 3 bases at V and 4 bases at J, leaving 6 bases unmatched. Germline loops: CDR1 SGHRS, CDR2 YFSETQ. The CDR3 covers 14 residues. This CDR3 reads CASSSRTGFTEAFF. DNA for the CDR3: TGCGCCAGCAGCTCCAGGACAGGATTCACTGAAGCTTTCTTT.

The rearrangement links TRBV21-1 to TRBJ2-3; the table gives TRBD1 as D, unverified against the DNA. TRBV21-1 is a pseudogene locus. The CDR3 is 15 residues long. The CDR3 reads CASSFRDTITDTQYF. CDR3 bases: TGTGCCAGCAGCTTCCGGGACACCATCACAGATACGCAGTATTTT.

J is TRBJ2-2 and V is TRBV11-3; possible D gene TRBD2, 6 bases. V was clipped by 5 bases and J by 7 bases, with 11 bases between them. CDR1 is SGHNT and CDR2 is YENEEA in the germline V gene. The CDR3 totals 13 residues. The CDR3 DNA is TGTGCCAGCAGCGAGGGGCGGGGCGGGGAGCTGTTTTTT. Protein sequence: CASSEGRGGELFF.

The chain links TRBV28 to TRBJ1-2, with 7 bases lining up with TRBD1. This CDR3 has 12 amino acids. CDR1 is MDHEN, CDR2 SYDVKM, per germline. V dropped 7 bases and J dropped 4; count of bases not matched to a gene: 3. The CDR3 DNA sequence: TGTGCCAGCACTACAGGGGTCTATGGCTACACCTTC. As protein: CASTTGVYGYTF.

The CDR3: CASSETHGTRKEQYF. CDR3 DNA: TGTGCCAGCAGTGAAACCCATGGGACTAGAAAGGAGCAGTACTTC. This rearrangement joins TRBV2 to TRBJ2-7; the match to TRBD2 covers 8 bases. Germline loops: CDR1 SNHLY, CDR2 FYNNEI. The CDR3 contains 15 residues. Trimming removed 2 bases from V and 7 bases from J; junction bases left unmatched: 10.

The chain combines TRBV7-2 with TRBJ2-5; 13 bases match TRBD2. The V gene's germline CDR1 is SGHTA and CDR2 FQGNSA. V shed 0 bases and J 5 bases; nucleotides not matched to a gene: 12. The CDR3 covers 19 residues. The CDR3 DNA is TGTGCCAGCAGCTTAGCGGGGCCCCGACTAGCGGGAGGTGCGGAGACCCAGTACTTC. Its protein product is CASSLAGPRLAGGAETQYF.

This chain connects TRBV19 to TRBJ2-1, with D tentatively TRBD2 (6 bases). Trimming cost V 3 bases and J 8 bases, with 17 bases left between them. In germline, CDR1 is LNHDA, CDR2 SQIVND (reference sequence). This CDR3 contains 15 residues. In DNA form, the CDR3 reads TGTGCCAGTAGTATGGGACTTCTACCTGGGGATGAGCAGTTCTTC. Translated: CASSMGLLPGDEQFF.

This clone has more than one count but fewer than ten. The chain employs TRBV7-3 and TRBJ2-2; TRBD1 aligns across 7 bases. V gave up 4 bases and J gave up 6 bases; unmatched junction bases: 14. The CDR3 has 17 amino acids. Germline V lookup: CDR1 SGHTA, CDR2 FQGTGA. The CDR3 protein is CASSSYPGQQIPGELFF. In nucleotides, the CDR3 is TGTGCCAGCAGCTCTTATCCGGGACAGCAAATTCCCGGGGAGCTGTTTTTT.

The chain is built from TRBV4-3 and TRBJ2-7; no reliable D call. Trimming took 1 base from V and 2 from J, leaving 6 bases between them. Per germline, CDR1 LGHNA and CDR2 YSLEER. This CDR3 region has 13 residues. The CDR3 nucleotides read TGCGCCAGCAGCCAAGCTGGAGCCTACGAGCAGTACTTC. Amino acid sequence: CASSQAGAYEQYF.

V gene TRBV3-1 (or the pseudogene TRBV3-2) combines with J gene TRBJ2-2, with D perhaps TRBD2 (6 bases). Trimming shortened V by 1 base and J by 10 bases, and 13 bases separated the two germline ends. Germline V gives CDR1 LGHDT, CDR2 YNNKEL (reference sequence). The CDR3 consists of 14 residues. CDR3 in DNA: TGTGCCAGCAGCCAAGGGGTCGGGAGAGAGGAGCTGTTTTTT. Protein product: CASSQGVGREELFF.

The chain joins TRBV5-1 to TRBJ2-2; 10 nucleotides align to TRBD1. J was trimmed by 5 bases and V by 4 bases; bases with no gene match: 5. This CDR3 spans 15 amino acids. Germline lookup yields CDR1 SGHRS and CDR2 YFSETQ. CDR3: CASSPRTGGTGELFF. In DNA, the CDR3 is TGCGCCAGCAGCCCTAGGACAGGGGGGACCGGGGAGCTGTTTTTT.

The CDR3 DNA reads as TGTGCCAGCAGGGGACAGGGGGCTTACGAGCAGTACTTC. Translated, it gives CASRGQGAYEQYF. The chain carries TRBV7-9 and TRBJ2-7, with TRBD1 identical over 12 bases. Unmatched junction bases numbered 1, after V lost 6 bases and J lost 4 bases. The CDR3 length is 13 residues. The germline V gene has CDR1 SEHNR and CDR2 FQNEAQ (reference sequence).

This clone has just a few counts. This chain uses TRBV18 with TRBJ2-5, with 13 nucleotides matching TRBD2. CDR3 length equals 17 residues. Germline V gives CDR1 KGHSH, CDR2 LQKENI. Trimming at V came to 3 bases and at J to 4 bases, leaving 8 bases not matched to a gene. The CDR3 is CASSPGLAGPGGETQYF. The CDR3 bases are TGTGCCAGCTCACCGGGACTAGCGGGACCTGGGGGAGAGACCCAGTACTTC.

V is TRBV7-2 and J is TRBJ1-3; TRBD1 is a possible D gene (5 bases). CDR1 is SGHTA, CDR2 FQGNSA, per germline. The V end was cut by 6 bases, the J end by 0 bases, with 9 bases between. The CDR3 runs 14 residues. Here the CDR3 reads CASSQQVSGNTIYF. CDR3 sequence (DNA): TGTGCCAGCAGTCAACAGGTCTCTGGAAACACCATATATTTT. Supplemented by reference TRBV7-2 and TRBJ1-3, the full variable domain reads GAGVSQSPSNKVTEKGKDVELRCDPISGHTALYWYRQSLGQGLEFLIYFQGNSAPDKSGLPSDRFSAERTGGSVSTLTIQRTQQEDSAVYLCASSQQVSGNTIYFGEGSWLTVV.

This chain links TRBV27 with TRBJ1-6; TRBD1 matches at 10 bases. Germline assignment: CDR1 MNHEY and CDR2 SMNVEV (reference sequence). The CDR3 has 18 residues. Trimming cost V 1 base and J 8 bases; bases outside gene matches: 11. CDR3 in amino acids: CASSLLWPGQGNHSPLHF. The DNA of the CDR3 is TGTGCCAGCAGTTTATTATGGCCGGGACAGGGGAACCATTCACCCCTCCACTTT.

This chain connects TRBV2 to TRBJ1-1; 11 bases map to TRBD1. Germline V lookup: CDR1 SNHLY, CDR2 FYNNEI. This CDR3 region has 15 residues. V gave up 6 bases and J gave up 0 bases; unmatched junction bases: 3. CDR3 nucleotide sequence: TGTGCCAGCAGGGGACAGGGGGTTTTGAACACTGAAGCTTTCTTT. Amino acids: CASRGQGVLNTEAFF.

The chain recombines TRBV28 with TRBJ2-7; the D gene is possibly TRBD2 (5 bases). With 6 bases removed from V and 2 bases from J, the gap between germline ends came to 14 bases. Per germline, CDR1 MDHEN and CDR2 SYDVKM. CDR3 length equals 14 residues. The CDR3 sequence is CASRAWTPPYEQYF. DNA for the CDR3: TGTGCCAGCAGGGCGTGGACTCCGCCCTACGAGCAGTACTTC.

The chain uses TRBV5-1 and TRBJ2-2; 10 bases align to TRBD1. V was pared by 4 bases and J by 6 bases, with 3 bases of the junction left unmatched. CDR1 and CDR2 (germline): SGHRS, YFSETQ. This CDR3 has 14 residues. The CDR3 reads CASSQGQGSGELFF. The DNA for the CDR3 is TGCGCCAGCAGCCAGGGACAGGGGTCCGGGGAGCTGTTTTTT.